Listed below are T cell receptor beta chains from one sample, sequenced in a study of blood T cell repertoires in COVID-19. The method was immunoSEQ multiplex PCR; TCRdb's version includes in-frame clones alone and lacks a portion of them. The repertoire holds roughly 290,000 clones, around nine tenths seen once, with 6.5% to 8% in the top ten. The sequencing input was peripheral blood. The receptors here all came from a woman in her 30s with COVID-19, enrolled during active disease. Both conserved end residues are trimmed from each CDR3. A D gene is named only where the DNA matches it firmly.

j_gene: TRBJ1-5
v_gene: TRBV4-1
d_gene: NA
CDR3aa: ASSQYQGDPQPQH

j_gene: TRBJ2-1
v_gene: TRBV29-1
d_gene: NA
CDR3aa: SSSGGTHSYNEQF

j_gene: TRBJ1-5
v_gene: TRBV19
d_gene: NA
CDR3aa: ASSIPSSRAQH

j_gene: TRBJ1-6
v_gene: TRBV27
d_gene: NA
CDR3aa: ASTRQANNSPLH

j_gene: TRBJ2-7
v_gene: TRBV6-2/TRBV6-3
d_gene: TRBD1
CDR3aa: ASSYLGQVTYEQY

j_gene: TRBJ1-1
v_gene: TRBV7-3
d_gene: TRBD1
CDR3aa: ASSRDRDTEAF

j_gene: TRBJ2-3
v_gene: TRBV9
d_gene: TRBD2
CDR3aa: ASSPLAGGPADTQY

j_gene: TRBJ2-5
v_gene: TRBV15
d_gene: TRBD2
CDR3aa: ATSRDRLAGGQETQY

j_gene: TRBJ2-2
v_gene: TRBV5-4
d_gene: NA
CDR3aa: ASSYSTGELF

j_gene: TRBJ1-6
v_gene: TRBV24-1
d_gene: TRBD1
CDR3aa: ATSSGGRNSPLH

j_gene: TRBJ1-2
v_gene: TRBV10-1
d_gene: NA
CDR3aa: ASSEGRAYGYT

j_gene: TRBJ1-1
v_gene: TRBV7-2
d_gene: TRBD1
CDR3aa: ASSRSAGGRMNTEAF

j_gene: TRBJ1-2
v_gene: TRBV29-1
d_gene: NA
CDR3aa: SVETAYGYT